This T cell receptor (beta chain) appears in the sequencing data of a study of blood T cell repertoires in COVID-19. Turning to the study itself: From T cells, B-cell-depleted T cells, or PBMCs came the material, which was cDNA or gDNA.

In the original analysis: By means of reference gene primer amplification, nucleated cell counts were estimated. Generated by immunoSEQ multiplex PCR, the TCRdb table keeps only in-frame clones and is missing some. The D gene and trimming were derived from the DNA, and the V and J assignments and clone size from that table. The table includes roughly 110,000 clones, around 84% detected once. The material sequenced was peripheral blood. This receptor was obtained from a man in his forties with acute or convalescent COVID-19.

As DNA, the CDR3 is TGTGCCAGCAGCCGCGAGGGACATCTCTCCTACGAGCAGTACTTC. It yields the protein CASSREGHLSYEQYF. This sequence joins TRBV7-9 and TRBJ2-7; D might be TRBD1 (6 bases). The CDR3 covers 15 residues. Trimming took 5 bases from V and 0 from J, leaving 14 bases between them. CDR1 is SEHNR, CDR2 FQNEAQ, per germline (reference sequence).